Sequencing of this TCR beta chain was carried out in a study of blood T cells in healthy people across ages. This clonotype was counted ten times or more. Together with a sample-barcoded 5' primer, a J-beta primer mix was included in a second PCR lasting about 7 to 11 cycles. TCRdb recomputed calls from the 5' RACE reads with MiXCR, one row per CDR3 protein. Altogether approximately 810,000 distinct CDR3 sequences are present, around 28% being singletons, with the ten largest covering around a sixth. Sequencing was done on a sample of blood. The origin of this receptor is a woman of 80 years or more in good health.

The CDR3 nucleotides read TGTGCCAGCAGTCGTTCTCAGGGTAAACAGCCCCAGCATTTT. It is translated as CASSRSQGKQPQHF. The gene calls are TRBV6-5 and TRBJ1-5; D might be TRBD1 (5 bases). Trimming took off 5 bases at V and 7 bases at J, with 15 bases between the two ends. The CDR3 contains 14 residues. Looked up from germline, CDR1 is MNHEY and CDR2 is SVGAGI.